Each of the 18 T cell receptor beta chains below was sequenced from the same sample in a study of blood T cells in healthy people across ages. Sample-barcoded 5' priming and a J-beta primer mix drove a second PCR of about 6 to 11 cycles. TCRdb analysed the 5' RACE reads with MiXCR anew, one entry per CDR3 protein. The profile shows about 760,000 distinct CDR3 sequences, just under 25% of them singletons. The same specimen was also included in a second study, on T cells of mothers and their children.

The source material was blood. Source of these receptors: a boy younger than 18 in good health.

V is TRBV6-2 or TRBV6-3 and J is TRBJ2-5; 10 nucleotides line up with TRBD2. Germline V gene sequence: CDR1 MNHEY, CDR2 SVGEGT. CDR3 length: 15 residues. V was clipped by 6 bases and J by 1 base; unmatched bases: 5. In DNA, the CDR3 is TGTGCCAGCAGACATCGGACTAGCGGCCAAGAGACCCAGTACTTC. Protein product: CASRHRTSGQETQYF.

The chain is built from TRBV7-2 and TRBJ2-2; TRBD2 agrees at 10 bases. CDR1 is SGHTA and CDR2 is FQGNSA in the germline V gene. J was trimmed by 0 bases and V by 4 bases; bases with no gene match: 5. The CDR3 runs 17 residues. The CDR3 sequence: CASSSLLAGPNTGELFF. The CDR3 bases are TGTGCCAGCAGCTCTCTACTAGCGGGGCCGAACACCGGGGAGCTGTTTTTT.

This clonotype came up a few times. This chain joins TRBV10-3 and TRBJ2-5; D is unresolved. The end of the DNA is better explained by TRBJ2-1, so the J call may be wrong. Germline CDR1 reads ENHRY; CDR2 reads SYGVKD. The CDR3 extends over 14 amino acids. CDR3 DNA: TGTGCCATCAGCCCCACCCAAGACTACAATGAGCAGTTCTTC. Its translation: CAISPTQDYNEQFF.

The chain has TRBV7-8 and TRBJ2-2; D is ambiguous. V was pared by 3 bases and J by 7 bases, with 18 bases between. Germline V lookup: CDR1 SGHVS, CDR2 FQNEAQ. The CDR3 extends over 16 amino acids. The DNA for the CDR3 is TGTGCCAGCAGCTTGGGCGGTTCTAGTCTTTTCGGGGAGCTGTTTTTT. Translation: CASSLGGSSLFGELFF. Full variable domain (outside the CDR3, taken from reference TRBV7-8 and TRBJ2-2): GAGVSQSPRYKVAKRGQDVALRCDPISGHVSLFWYQQALGQGPEFLTYFQNEAQLDKSGLPSDRFFAERPEGSVSTLKIQRTQQEDSAVYLCASSLGGSSLFGELFFGEGSRLTVL.

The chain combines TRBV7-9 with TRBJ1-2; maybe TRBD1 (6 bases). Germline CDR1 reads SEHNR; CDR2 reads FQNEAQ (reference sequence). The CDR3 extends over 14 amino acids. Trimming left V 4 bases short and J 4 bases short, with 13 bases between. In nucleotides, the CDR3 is TGTGCCAGCAGCTCCTTCGCGGGGGCCTATGGCTACACCTTC. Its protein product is CASSSFAGAYGYTF. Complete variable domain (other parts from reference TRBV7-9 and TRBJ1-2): DTGVSQNPRHKITKRGQNVTFRCDPISEHNRLYWYRQTLGQGPEFLTYFQNEAQLEKSRLLSDRFSAERPKGSFSTLEIQRTEQGDSAMYLCASSSFAGAYGYTFGSGTRLTVV.

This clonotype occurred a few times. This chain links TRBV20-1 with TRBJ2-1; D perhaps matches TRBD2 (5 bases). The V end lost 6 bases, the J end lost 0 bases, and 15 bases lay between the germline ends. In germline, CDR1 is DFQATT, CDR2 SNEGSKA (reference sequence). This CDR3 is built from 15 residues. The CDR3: CSAEDGRNSYNEQFF. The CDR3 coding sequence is TGCAGTGCCGAAGATGGGAGAAACTCCTACAATGAGCAGTTCTTC.

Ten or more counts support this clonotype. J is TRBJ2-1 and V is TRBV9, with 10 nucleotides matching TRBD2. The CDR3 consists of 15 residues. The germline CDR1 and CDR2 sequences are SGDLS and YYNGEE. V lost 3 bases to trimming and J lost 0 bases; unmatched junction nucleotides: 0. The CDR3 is CASSASGSSYNEQFF. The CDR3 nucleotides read TGTGCCAGCAGCGCTAGCGGGAGCTCCTACAATGAGCAGTTCTTC.

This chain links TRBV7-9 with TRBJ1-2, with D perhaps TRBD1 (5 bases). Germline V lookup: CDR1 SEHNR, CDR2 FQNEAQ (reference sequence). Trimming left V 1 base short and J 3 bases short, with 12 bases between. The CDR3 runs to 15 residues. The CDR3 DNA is TGTGCCAGCAGCTTAGATTCCGGGGGTCACTATGGCTACACCTTC. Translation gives CASSLDSGGHYGYTF.

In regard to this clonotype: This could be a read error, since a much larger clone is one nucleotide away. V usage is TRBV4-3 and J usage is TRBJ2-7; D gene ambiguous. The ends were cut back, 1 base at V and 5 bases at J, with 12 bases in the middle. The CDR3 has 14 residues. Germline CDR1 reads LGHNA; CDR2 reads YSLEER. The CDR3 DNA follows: TGCGCCAGCAGCCAAGGTCTTGGTGACCACGAGCAGTACTTC. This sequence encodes CASSQGLGDHEQYF.

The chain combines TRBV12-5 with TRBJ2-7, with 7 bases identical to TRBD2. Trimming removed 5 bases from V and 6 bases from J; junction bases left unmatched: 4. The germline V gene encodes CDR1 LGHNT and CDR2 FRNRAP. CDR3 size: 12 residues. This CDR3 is CASGGGGTEQYF. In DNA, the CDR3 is TGTGCTAGTGGTGGGGGAGGGACCGAGCAGTACTTC.

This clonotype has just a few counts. The CDR3 nucleotides are TGTGCCAGCAGTTTAAACAGGGTGGGCGAGCAGTACTTC. Protein: CASSLNRVGEQYF. The rearrangement links TRBV27 to TRBJ2-7; maybe TRBD1 (6 bases). This CDR3 has 13 amino acids. V was shortened by 2 bases and J by 6 bases, with 11 bases between the two germline ends. Germline V lookup: CDR1 MNHEY, CDR2 SMNVEV (reference sequence).

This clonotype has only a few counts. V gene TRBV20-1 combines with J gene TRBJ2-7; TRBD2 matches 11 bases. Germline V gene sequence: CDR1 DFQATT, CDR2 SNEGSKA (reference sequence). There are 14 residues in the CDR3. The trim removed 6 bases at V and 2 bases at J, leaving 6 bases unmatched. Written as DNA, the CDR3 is TGCAGTGCAAAAGGACTAGCGGGCCCCTACGAGCAGTACTTC. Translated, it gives CSAKGLAGPYEQYF.

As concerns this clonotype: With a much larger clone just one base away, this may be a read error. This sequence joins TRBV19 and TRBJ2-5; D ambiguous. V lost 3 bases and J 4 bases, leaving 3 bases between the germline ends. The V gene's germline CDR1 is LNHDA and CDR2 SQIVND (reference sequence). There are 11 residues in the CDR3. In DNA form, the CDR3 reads TGTGCCAGTAGTATGGGAGAGACCCAGTACTTC. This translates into CASSMGETQYF.

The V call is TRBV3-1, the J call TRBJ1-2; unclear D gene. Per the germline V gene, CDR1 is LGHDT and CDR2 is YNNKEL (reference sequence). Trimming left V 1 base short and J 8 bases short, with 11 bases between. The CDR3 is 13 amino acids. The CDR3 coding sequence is TGTGCCAGCAGCCAAGTTCGGGGTAGGGGCTACACCTTC. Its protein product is CASSQVRGRGYTF. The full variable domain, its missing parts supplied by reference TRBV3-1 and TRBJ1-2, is DTAVSQTPKYLVTQMGNDKSIKCEQNLGHDTMYWYKQDSKKFLKIMFSYNNKELIINETVPNRFSPKSPDKAHLNLHINSLELGDSAVYFCASSQVRGRGYTFGSGTRLTVV.

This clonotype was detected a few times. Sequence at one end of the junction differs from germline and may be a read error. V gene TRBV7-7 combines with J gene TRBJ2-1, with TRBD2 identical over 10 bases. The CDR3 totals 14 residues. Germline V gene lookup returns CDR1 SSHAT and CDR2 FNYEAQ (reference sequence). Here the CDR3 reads CASSSGLADNEQFF. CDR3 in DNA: TGTGCTAGCAGCTCCGGACTAGCGGACAATGAGCAGTTCTTC.

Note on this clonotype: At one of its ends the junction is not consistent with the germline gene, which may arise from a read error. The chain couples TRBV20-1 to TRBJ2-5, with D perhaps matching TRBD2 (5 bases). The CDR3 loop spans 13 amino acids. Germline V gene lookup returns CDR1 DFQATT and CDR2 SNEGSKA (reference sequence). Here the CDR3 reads CSAKKDWEETRYF. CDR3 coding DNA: TGCAGTGCTAAAAAGGACTGGGAAGAGACCCGGTACTTC.

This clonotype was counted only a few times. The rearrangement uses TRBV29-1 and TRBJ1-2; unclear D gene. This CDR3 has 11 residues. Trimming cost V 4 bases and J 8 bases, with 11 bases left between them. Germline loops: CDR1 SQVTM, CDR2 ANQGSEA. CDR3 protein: CSVGEVEGYTF. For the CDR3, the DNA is TGCAGCGTTGGAGAGGTAGAGGGCTACACCTTC. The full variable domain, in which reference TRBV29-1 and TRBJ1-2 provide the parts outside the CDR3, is SAVISQKPSRDICQRGTSLTIQCQVDSQVTMMFWYRQQPGQSLTLIATANQGSEATYESGFVIDKFPISRPNLTFSTLTVSNMSPEDSSIYLCSVGEVEGYTFGSGTRLTVV.

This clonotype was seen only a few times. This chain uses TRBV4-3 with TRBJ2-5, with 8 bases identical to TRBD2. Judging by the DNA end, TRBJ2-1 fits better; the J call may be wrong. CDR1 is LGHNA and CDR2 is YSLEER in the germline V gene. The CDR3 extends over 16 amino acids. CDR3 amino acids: CASSQDRRGAYNEQFF. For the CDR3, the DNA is TGCGCCAGCAGCCAAGATCGGCGGGGGGCGTACAATGAGCAGTTCTTC.